The rows below give T cell receptor beta chains drawn from one sample of a study of post-analysis software for immune sequencing data. Using its own MiXCR run on the PCR reads, TCRdb lists one record per CDR3 protein. There are about 400,000 distinct CDR3 sequences in the sample; less than 35% occur only once, and around 15% lies in the top ten. Material: blood. Receptor source: a girl aged 10-17 years with multiple sclerosis. Each CDR3 is given with its conserved first and last residue. Fields, in order: D gene, V gene, clone size, J gene, CDR3 DNA, CDR3 protein. D genes are given only for firm matches. Not every row has a clone size; where given, it reads once, few, many or a size class.

>.|TRBV20-1|few|TRBJ2-5
TGCAGTGCTTCCCGGGACATCCAAGAGGCCCAGTACTTC
CSASRDIQEAQYF
>.|TRBV7-9|.|TRBJ2-7
TGTGCCAGCAGCTTTGCGTCGAGCTCCTACGAGCAGTACTTC
CASSFASSSYEQYF
>.|TRBV10-2|.|TRBJ2-3
TGCGCCAGCGGGTCCACAGATACGCAGTATTTT
CASGSTDTQYF
>.|TRBV20-1|.|TRBJ2-1
TGCAGTGCCACCCCCCGGGACTCCTTAACAGATGAGCAGTTCTTC
CSATPRDSLTDEQFF
>TRBD1|TRBV7-6|.|TRBJ2-3
TGTGCCGGCAGCGAAGGGACCGGGACAGGAGTCACAGATACGCAGTATTTT
CAGSEGTGTGVTDTQYF
>.|TRBV3-1|few|TRBJ2-1
TGTGCCAGCAGCCAAGGGCGGGCTAGGCCGGATGAGCAGTTCTTC
CASSQGRARPDEQFF
>.|TRBV29-1|many|TRBJ2-5
TGCAGCGTTGTATTGTGGCAGGACCAAGAGACCCAGTACTTC
CSVVLWQDQETQYF
>.|TRBV5-1|.|TRBJ2-1
TGCGCCAGCAGGGACGGCGGGGTGAGCAATGAGCAGTTCTTC
CASRDGGVSNEQFF
>TRBD1|TRBV3-1|.|TRBJ2-7
TGTGCCAGCAGCCGAACCCGACAGGGAAGGTTCTACGAGCAGTACTTC
CASSRTRQGRFYEQYF
>.|TRBV20-1|few|TRBJ2-1
TGCAGTGGTGACGGAGCATTCACCTCCTCCTACAATGAGCAGTTCTTC
CSGDGAFTSSYNEQFF
>.|TRBV28|.|TRBJ1-1
TGTGCCAGCAGTGTCGACAGATACCCTAACACTGAAGCTTTCTTT
CASSVDRYPNTEAFF
>.|TRBV4-3|.|TRBJ2-7
TGCGCCAGCAGCCAAGACCGCCACAGCTCCTACGAGCAGTACTTC
CASSQDRHSSYEQYF
>TRBD1|TRBV6-2/TRBV6-3|.|TRBJ1-5
TGTGCCAGCAGTACGACCGGGACAGGCAAGAATCAGCCCCAGCATTTT
CASSTTGTGKNQPQHF
>TRBD1|TRBV4-1|.|TRBJ1-2
TGCGCCAGCAGCTCACGACAGGGACGTGGCTACACCTTC
CASSSRQGRGYTF
>.|TRBV4-2|.|TRBJ2-7
TGTGCCAGCAGCCTCCTTCACCACGCCGAGCAGTACTTC
CASSLLHHAEQYF
>.|TRBV2|few|TRBJ1-2
TGTGCCAGCAGGAGCCTGGGTCGGAATGGCTACACCTTC
CASRSLGRNGYTF
>.|TRBV5-1|few|TRBJ2-3
TGCGCCAGCAGGGCCGTGCAGGGGACATCAGATACGCAGTATTTT
CASRAVQGTSDTQYF
>.|TRBV4-1|.|TRBJ2-3
TGCGCCAGCAGCCAAGCCCTCAGACAAGAAAGCACAGATACGCAGTATTTT
CASSQALRQESTDTQYF
>.|TRBV6-5|few|TRBJ1-1
TGTGCCAGCAGTGACCACAGGGACACTGAAGCTTTCTTT
CASSDHRDTEAFF
>TRBD1|TRBV7-8|few|TRBJ1-2
TGTGCCAGCAGCACCGGGACAGGGGCCGTTAACTATGGCTACACCTTC
CASSTGTGAVNYGYTF
>TRBD2|TRBV3-1|.|TRBJ2-1
TGTGCCAGCAGCCCCGGGACTAGCGGGGGCCATGAGCAGTTCTTC
CASSPGTSGGHEQFF
>.|TRBV20-1|few|TRBJ1-5
TGCAGTGCTAGACAGGCAGGAGGCAATCAGCCCCAGCATTTT
CSARQAGGNQPQHF
>.|TRBV6-2/TRBV6-3|few|TRBJ2-1
TGTGCCAGCAGTTACTCTCTAGCTGGCCTAGGGGATGAGCAGTTCTTC
CASSYSLAGLGDEQFF
>TRBD2|TRBV6-2/TRBV6-3|.|TRBJ2-1
TGTGCCAGCAGTTACCCGCCTGAACTCACTAGCGGGGGGCACAATGAGCAGTTCTTC
CASSYPPELTSGGHNEQFF